This TCR beta chain appears in the sequencing data of a study of T cells in Graves' hyperthyroidism and ophthalmopathy. Germline assignment: CDR1 LNHDA and CDR2 SQIVND (reference sequence). V gave up 3 bases and J gave up 3 bases; unmatched junction bases: 1. The CDR3 runs to 13 residues. It was uncontrolled infection, other autoimmune disease, pregnancy or lactation that excluded patients. Orbital computed tomography and thyroid ultrasound, together with serum TRAb and thyroxine and clinical symptoms, were used for diagnoses. RNA transcripts served as the template for amplifying TCR beta CDR3 regions. First-round RT-PCR with HTBI primers amplified the TCR CDR3 region. TCRdb redid the calling of the multiplex PCR reads with MiXCR, one entry per CDR3 protein. This sample has 100,000 to 130,000 distinct CDR3 sequences, with approximately 15% found just once. In this sample, this clonotype turned up many times.

The TCR originated in a woman aged 45-65 years with Graves' hyperthyroidism. The chain links TRBV19 to TRBJ1-1, with 7 nucleotides matching TRBD1. Sequencing used blood. For the CDR3, the DNA is TGTGCCAGTAGTATCGACAGGGACACTGAAGCTTTCTTT. Protein product: CASSIDRDTEAFF.